Listed here are 6 T cell receptor beta chains from one sample, sequenced in a study of response to subunit inactivated influenza vaccine. TCRdb reprocessed the RT-PCR reads with MiXCR, giving one entry per CDR3 protein. The table shows hundreds of thousands of distinct CDR3 sequences, with around 20% occurring only once. The input for sequencing was PBMCs from blood, taken around 5 days after vaccination. The source of these receptors is a man aged 45-65 years who received an inactivated influenza vaccine.

The rearrangement uses TRBV7-9 and TRBJ2-1; TRBD2 aligns across 12 bases. Germline CDR1 and CDR2: SEHNR and FQNEAQ (reference sequence). V was pared by 4 bases and J by 9 bases, with 10 bases of the junction left unmatched. The length of the CDR3 is 16 residues. CDR3: CASSSLLAGGQGEQFF. CDR3 sequence (DNA): TGTGCCAGCAGCTCACTCCTAGCGGGAGGGCAGGGTGAGCAGTTCTTC.

In this sample, this clonotype turned up a few times. The chain carries TRBV20-1 and TRBJ1-2; D not certain. Trimming removed 4 bases from V and 1 base from J, with 13 bases in between. Per the germline V gene, CDR1 is DFQATT and CDR2 is SNEGSKA (reference sequence). CDR3 length: 14 residues. The CDR3 loop reads CSAKPPWDNYGYTF. The CDR3 nucleotides read TGCAGTGCTAAACCCCCTTGGGATAACTATGGCTACACCTTC.

V usage is TRBV20-1 and J usage is TRBJ2-1; perhaps D is TRBD1 or TRBD2 (5 bases each). This CDR3 comprises 12 residues. The V gene's germline CDR1 is DFQATT and CDR2 SNEGSKA (reference sequence). CDR3: CSLTSTGHEQFF. The CDR3 DNA reads TGCAGCTTGACCTCGACGGGACATGAGCAGTTCTTC.

This clonotype was counted between two and nine times. The chain is built from TRBV7-9 and TRBJ2-7; 7 bases are shared with TRBD1. There are 14 residues in the CDR3. V shed 1 base, J shed 3 bases, and the junction held 3 bases outside the gene matches. Germline lookup yields CDR1 SEHNR and CDR2 FQNEAQ (reference sequence). The CDR3 DNA reads as TGTGCCAGCAGCTTAGAGACAGGGAGCTACGAGCAGTACTTC. This sequence encodes CASSLETGSYEQYF.

The chain employs TRBV20-1 and TRBJ1-2; D uncertain. Trimming stripped 3 bases from V and 0 bases from J, with 8 bases between. CDR1 is DFQATT and CDR2 is SNEGSKA in the germline V gene (reference sequence). The CDR3 consists of 13 residues. CDR3 loop: CSARDGTNYGYTF. The CDR3 nucleotides read TGCAGTGCTAGGGACGGAACTAACTATGGCTACACCTTC.

This rearrangement joins TRBV5-1 to TRBJ2-3; D unclear. In germline, CDR1 is SGHRS, CDR2 YFSETQ. This CDR3 is 15 amino acids long. V was cut by 2 bases and J by 4 bases, with 14 bases left in between. CDR3 sequence reads: CASSLDGLGPDTQYF. In nucleotides, the CDR3 is TGCGCCAGCAGCTTAGATGGGTTGGGCCCAGATACGCAGTATTTT.